The 3 T cell receptor beta chains below were found in one sample sequenced in a study of CD8 T cells in Susac syndrome (dated by TCRdb to between 2018 and 2020). Preparation of the library involved the immunoSEQ multiplex PCR assay. RNA was extracted using the RNeasy kit, and about 0.45 to 1 ug of the RNA was reverse transcribed with random hexamers. Through fastp at Q25 and MiXCR, TCRdb rebuilt clones from the public reads, retaining in-frame beta chains. Merged by CDR3 protein, the rows form single entries marked with the most common genes and DNA. This sample holds roughly 200,000 distinct CDR3 sequences; approximately 95% were observed only once. Just over 0.08% of the sample is taken by the ten largest. The sequenced material came from CD4+ T cells from PBMCs. The receptors derive from a human donor with multiple sclerosis.

The chain uses TRBV5-1 and TRBJ2-7; D not certain. The CDR3 has 13 residues. Trimming took 3 bases from V and 7 from J, leaving 14 bases between them. CDR1 and CDR2 from the germline V gene are SGHRS and YFSETQ. CDR3 loop: CASSSAGPEEQYF. CDR3 sequence (DNA): TGCGCCAGCAGCTCGGCTGGACCGGAGGAGCAGTACTTC.

The gene calls are TRBV9 and TRBJ2-1; D gene unclear. The V end was cut by 0 bases, the J end by 6 bases, with 10 bases between. The CDR3 contains 14 residues. Germline V gene data show CDR1 as SGDLS and CDR2 as YYNGEE. DNA of the CDR3: TGTGCCAGCAGCGTAGATCCGAGAAGCAATGAGCAGTTCTTC. It codes for CASSVDPRSNEQFF.

This sequence joins TRBV25-1 and TRBJ1-2, with D hard to call. The CDR3 extends over 13 amino acids. V lost 2 bases and J lost 4, with 8 bases in between. Looked up from germline, CDR1 is MGHDK and CDR2 is SYGVNS. CDR3 coding DNA: TGTGCCAGCAGTGAAGGCAGTGTCTATGGCTACACCTTC. Protein sequence: CASSEGSVYGYTF.